This entry describes one TCR beta chain. What it binds is not known. Trimming took off 2 bases at V and 4 bases at J, with 15 bases between the two ends. This CDR3 comprises 14 residues. The germline V gene has CDR1 GTSNPN and CDR2 SVGIG (reference sequence). Here immunoSEQ multiplex PCR was the method, and the copy in TCRdb shows in-frame clones only, minus some. The sample consists of approximately 940,000 clones, 76% of them appearing once. This sample was included in a study of shared clonotypes between healthy human individuals. About the research overall: Per donor, three plates held CD4 naive cells, three held CD4 memory, two held CD8 naive and one held CD8 memory.

Notes on the study in general: Genetic and exposure-history diversity was limited by the small donor number. It was observed that approximately 5% of naive CD4 clonotypes were shared across several donors.

The sequencing sample was made of memory CD4+ T cells sorted from blood. Subset given: CD45RA-negative fraction. This sequence originates from a man between 18 and 35 years old in good health. This chain connects TRBV30 to TRBJ2-7, with no clear D. The CDR3 loop is CAWSPGTIYYEQYF. The CDR3 region has the DNA TGTGCCTGGAGTCCAGGAACCATCTATTACGAGCAGTACTTC.